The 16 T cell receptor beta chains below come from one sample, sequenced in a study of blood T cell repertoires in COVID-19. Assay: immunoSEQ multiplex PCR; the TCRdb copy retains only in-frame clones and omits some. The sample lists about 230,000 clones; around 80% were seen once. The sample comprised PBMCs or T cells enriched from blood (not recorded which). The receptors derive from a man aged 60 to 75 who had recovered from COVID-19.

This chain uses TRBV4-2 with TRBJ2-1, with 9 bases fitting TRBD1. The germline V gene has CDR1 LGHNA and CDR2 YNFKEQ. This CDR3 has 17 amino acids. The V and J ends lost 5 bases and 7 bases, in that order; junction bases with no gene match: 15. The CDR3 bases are TGTGCCAGCAGCAATAATAGGGGGACAGGGAGTAGGAATGAGCAGTTCTTC. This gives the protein CASSNNRGTGSRNEQFF.

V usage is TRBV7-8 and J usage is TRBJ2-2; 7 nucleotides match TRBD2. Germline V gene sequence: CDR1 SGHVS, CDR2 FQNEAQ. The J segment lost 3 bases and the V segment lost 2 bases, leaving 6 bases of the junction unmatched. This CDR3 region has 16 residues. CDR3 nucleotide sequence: TGTGCCAGCAGCTTAATGGGGGGGAGGCACACCGGGGAGCTGTTTTTT. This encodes CASSLMGGRHTGELFF.

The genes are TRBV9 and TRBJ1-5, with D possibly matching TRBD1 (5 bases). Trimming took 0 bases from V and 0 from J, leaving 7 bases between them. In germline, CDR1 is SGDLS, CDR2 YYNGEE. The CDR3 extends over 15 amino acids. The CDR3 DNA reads TGTGCCAGCAGCGTAGTAGGGGATAGCAATCAGCCCCAGCATTTT. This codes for CASSVVGDSNQPQHF.

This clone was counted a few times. As DNA, the CDR3 is TGTGCCAGCAGCCCTGGCGGAGCTAGCTATAATTCACCCCTCCACTTT. It encodes CASSPGGASYNSPLHF. J is TRBJ1-6 and V is TRBV7-2, with D unclear. V lost 5 bases and J 3 bases, leaving 14 bases between the germline ends. Germline V lookup: CDR1 SGHTA, CDR2 FQGNSA. This CDR3 has 16 residues.

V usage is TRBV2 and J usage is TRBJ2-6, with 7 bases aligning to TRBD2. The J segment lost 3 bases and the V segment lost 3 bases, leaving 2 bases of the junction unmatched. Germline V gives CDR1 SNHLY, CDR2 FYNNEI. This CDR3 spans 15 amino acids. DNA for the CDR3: TGTGCCAGCAGTGAGGGGGGGTATGGGGCCAACGTCCTGACTTTC. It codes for CASSEGGYGANVLTF.

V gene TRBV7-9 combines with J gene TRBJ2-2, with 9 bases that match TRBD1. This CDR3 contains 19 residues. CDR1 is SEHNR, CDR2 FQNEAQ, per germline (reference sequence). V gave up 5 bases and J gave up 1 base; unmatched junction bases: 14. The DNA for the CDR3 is TGTGCCAGCAGCCCTCGGACAGGGGACATATTTAGGAACACCGGGGAGCTGTTTTTT. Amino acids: CASSPRTGDIFRNTGELFF.

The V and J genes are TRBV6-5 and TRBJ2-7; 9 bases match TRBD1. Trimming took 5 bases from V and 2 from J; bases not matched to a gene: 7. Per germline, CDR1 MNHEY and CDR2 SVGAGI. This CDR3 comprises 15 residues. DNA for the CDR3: TGTGCCAGCAGTCGGGACAGGGCGGCTCCCTACGAGCAGTACTTC. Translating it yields CASSRDRAAPYEQYF.

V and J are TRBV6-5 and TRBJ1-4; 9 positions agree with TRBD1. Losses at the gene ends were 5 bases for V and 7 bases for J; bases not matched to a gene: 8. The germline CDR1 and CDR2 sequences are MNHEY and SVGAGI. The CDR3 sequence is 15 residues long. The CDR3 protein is CASSKSGTGSEKLFF. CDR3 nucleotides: TGTGCCAGCAGTAAATCCGGGACAGGGAGTGAAAAACTGTTTTTT.

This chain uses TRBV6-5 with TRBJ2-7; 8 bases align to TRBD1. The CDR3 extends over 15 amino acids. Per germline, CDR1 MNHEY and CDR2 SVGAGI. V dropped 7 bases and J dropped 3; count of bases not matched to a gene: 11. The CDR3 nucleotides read TGTGCCAGCAAGTTCGGACAGGGCCTTAACTACGAGCAGTACTTC. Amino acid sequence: CASKFGQGLNYEQYF.

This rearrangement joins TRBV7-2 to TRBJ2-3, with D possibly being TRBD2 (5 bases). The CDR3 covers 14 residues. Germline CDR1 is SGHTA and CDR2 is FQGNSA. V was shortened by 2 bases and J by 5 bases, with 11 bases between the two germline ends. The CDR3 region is CASSLNGVGDTQYF. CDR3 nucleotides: TGTGCCAGCAGCTTAAACGGGGTGGGAGATACGCAGTATTTT.

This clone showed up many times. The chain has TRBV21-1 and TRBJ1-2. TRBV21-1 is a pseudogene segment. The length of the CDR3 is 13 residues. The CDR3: CASSKGESYGYTF. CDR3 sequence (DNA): TGTGCCAGCAGCAAAGGCGAGAGCTATGGCTACACCTTC.

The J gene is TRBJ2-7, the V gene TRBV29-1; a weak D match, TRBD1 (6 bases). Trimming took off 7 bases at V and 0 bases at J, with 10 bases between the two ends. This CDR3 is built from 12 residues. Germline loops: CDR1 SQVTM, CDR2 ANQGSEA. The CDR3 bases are TGCAGCGCCACAGGGTTCTCCTACGAGCAGTACTTC. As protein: CSATGFSYEQYF.

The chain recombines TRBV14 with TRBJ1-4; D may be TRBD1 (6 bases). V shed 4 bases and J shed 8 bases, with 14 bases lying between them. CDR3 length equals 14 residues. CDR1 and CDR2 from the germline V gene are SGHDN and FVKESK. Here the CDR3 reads CASSRQVTGEKLFF. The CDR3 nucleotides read TGTGCCAGCAGCCGCCAAGTGACAGGCGAAAAACTGTTTTTT.

The CDR3 region has the DNA TGTGCCAGTAGTAAACAGGGGGCAGGTAACGAGCAGTACTTC. It yields the protein CASSKQGAGNEQYF. The chain links TRBV19 to TRBJ2-7; 9 nucleotides align to TRBD1. Germline V CDR1 and CDR2: LNHDA, SQIVND (reference sequence). This CDR3 is built from 14 residues. The J segment lost 5 bases and the V segment lost 4 bases, leaving 6 bases of the junction unmatched.

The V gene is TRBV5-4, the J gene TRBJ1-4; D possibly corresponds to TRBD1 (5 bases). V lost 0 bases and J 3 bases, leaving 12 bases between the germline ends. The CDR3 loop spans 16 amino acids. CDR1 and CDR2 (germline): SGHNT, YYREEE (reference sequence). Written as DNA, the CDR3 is TGTGCCAGCAGCTTGGGGCAGGGAGGTCCTAATGAAAAACTGTTTTTT. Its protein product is CASSLGQGGPNEKLFF.

This CDR3 is CASRLTGTGSEQYF. CDR3 coding DNA: TGTGCCAGCAGACTTACGGGGACAGGGAGTGAGCAGTACTTC. This chain links TRBV11-2 with TRBJ2-7, with 9 nucleotides matching TRBD1. Trimming cost V 6 bases and J 7 bases; bases outside gene matches: 10. CDR1 is SGHAT, CDR2 FQNNGV, per germline. The CDR3 contains 14 residues.